This T cell receptor beta chain comes out of a study of cytomegalovirus exposure and HLA in healthy donors. About the research overall: It was reported in a later analysis that the roughly 120 validation repertoires used the same platform as the 666 first-cohort repertoires.

General study points: Reports credit the classifier with highly specific, highly sensitive diagnosis of cytomegalovirus status. Subsequent analysis revealed that first-cohort TCR clusters tended to co-occur in the approximately 120 validation repertoires. The authors enumerated 164 TCR beta chains as linked to cytomegalovirus.

The data were produced by immunoSEQ multiplex PCR, yet TCRdb's version contains in-frame clones alone and is incomplete. Counted here are over 130,000 clones, approximately 86% occurring once; the ten biggest clones make up around 10%. CDR1 is SGHRS, CDR2 YFSETQ, per germline. The V segment lost 3 bases and the J segment 7 bases; nucleotides outside the gene matches: 8. The CDR3 loop spans 17 amino acids. This clone was observed a single time. What it binds is unknown. This TCR was sampled from a man younger than 30 in good health and CMV-seropositive. This chain connects TRBV5-1 to TRBJ2-1; 15 bases are shared with TRBD2. The specimen sequenced was PBMCs. The CDR3 reads CASSWAVGLAGGNEQFF. DNA of the CDR3: TGCGCCAGCAGCTGGGCTGTAGGACTAGCGGGGGGGAATGAGCAGTTCTTC.